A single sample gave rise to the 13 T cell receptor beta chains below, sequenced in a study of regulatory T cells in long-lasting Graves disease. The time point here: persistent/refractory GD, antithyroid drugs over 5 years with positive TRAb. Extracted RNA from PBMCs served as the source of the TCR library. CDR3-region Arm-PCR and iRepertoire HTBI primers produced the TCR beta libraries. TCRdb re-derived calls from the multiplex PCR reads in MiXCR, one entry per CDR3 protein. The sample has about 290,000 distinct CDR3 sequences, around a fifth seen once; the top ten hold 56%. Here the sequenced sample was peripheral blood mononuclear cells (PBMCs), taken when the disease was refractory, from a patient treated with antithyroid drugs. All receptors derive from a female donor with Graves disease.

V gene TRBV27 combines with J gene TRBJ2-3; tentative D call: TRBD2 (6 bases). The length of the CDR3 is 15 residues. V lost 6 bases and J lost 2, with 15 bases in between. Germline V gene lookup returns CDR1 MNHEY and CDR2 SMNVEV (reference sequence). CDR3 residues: CASSSRGYDTDTQYF. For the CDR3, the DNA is TGTGCCAGCAGCTCCCGGGGGTACGACACAGATACGCAGTATTTT.

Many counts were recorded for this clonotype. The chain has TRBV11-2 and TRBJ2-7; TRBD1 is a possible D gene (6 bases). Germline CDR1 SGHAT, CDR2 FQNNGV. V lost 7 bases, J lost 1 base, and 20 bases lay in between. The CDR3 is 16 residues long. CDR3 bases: TGTGCCAGCACCCAGGGGCAGGGGTGGCCATCCTACGAGCAGTACTTC. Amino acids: CASTQGQGWPSYEQYF.

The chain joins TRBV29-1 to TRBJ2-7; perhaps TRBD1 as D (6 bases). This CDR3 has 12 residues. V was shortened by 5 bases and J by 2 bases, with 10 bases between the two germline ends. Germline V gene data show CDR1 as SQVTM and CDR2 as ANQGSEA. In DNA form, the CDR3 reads TGCAGCGTTTTGAAGGGGGCCTACGAGCAGTACTTC. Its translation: CSVLKGAYEQYF.

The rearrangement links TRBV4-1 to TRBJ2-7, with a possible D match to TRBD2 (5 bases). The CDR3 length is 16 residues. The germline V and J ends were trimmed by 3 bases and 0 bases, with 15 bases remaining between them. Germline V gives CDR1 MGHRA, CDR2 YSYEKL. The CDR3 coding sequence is TGCGCCAGCAGCCAGATCCTCGGAGGCAGCTCCTACGAGCAGTACTTC. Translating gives CASSQILGGSSYEQYF.

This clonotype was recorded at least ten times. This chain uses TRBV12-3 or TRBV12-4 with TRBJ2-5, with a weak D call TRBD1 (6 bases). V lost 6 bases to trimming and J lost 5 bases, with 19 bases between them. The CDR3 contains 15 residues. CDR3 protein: CASSTGTLQGETQYF. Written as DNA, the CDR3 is TGTGCCAGCAGCACAGGGACACTCCAGGGGGAGACCCAGTACTTC.

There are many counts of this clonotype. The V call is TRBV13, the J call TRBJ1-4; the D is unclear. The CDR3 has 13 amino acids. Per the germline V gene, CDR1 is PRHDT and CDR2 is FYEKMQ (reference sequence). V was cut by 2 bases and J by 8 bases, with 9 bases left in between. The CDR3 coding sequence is TGTGCCAGCAGCTTATTCAGGTCCGAAAAACTGTTTTTT. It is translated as CASSLFRSEKLFF.

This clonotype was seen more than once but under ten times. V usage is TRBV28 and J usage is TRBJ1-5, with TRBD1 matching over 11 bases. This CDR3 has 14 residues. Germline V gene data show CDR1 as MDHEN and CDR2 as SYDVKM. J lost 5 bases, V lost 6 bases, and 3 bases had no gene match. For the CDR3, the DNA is TGTGCCAGCAGCCGGGACAGGGGGGATCAGCCCCAGCATTTT. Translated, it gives CASSRDRGDQPQHF. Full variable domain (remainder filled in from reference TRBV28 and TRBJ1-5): DVKVTQSSRYLVKRTGEKVFLECVQDMDHENMFWYRQDPGLGLRLIYFSYDVKMKEKGDIPEGYSVSREKKERFSLILESASTNQTSMYLCASSRDRGDQPQHFGDGTRLSIL.

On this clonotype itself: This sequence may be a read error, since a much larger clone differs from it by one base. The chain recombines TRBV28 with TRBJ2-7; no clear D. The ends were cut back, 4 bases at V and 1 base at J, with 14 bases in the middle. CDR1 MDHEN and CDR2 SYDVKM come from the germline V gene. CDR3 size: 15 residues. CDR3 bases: TGTGCCAGCAGTTCTCGGCTCGGGTTGTCCTACGAGCAGTACTTC. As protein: CASSSRLGLSYEQYF.

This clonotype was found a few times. The CDR3 sequence is CASSPFPFQGTQYF. The CDR3 coding sequence is TGTGCCAGCAGCCCATTTCCCTTCCAGGGGACCCAGTACTTC. The rearrangement joins TRBV28 to TRBJ2-5; perhaps TRBD1 as D (5 bases). The CDR3 consists of 14 residues. Trimming took 6 bases from V and 7 from J, leaving 18 bases between them. Per the germline V gene, CDR1 is MDHEN and CDR2 is SYDVKM.

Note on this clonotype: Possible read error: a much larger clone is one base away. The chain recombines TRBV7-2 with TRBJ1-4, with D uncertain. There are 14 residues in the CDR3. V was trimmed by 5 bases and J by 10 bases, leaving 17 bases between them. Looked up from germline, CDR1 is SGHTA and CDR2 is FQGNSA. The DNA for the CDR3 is TGTGCCAGCAGCCAGTGCACCACCCTTGGAAAACTGTTTTTT. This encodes CASSQCTTLGKLFF.

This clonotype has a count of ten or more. The CDR3 protein is CASSRQGSTNEKLFF. The CDR3 nucleotides read TGTGCCAGCAGTAGACAGGGTTCTACTAATGAAAAACTGTTTTTT. V gene TRBV28 combines with J gene TRBJ1-4; 7 nucleotides agree with TRBD1. The ends lost 5 bases at V and 2 bases at J; junction bases unmatched: 5. This CDR3 comprises 15 residues. Germline V CDR1 and CDR2: MDHEN, SYDVKM.

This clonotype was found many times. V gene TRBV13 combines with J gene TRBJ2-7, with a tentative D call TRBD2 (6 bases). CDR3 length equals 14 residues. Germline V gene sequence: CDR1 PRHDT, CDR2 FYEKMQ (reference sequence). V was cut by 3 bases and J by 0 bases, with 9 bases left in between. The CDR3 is CASSLGGNSYEQYF. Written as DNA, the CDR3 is TGTGCCAGCAGCTTGGGCGGGAACTCCTACGAGCAGTACTTC. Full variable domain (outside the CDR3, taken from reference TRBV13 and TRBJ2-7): AAGVIQSPRHLIKEKRETATLKCYPIPRHDTVYWYQQGPGQDPQFLISFYEKMQSDKGSIPDRFSAQQFSDYHSELNMSSLELGDSALYFCASSLGGNSYEQYFGPGTRLTVT.

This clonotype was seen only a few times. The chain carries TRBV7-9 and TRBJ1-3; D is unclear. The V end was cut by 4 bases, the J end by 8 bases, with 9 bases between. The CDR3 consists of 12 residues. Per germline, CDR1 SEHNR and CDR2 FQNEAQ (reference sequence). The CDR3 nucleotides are TGTGCCAGCAGCTCAGGATTCGACACCATATATTTT. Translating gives CASSSGFDTIYF.